This TCR beta chain was recovered during a study of siplizumab effects on memory and regulatory T cells. Libraries were prepared by immunoSEQ multiplex PCR; TCRdb keeps only in-frame clonotypes and omits some of them. The table shows approximately 84,000 clones, with around 93% occurring only once. The CDR3 consists of 15 residues. Trimming at V came to 3 bases and at J to 2 bases, leaving 4 bases not matched to a gene. From germline, CDR1 is LNHNV and CDR2 YYDKDF (reference sequence). This receptor was obtained from a human donor in good health. Sequenced material: CD8+ T cells sorted from blood. The rearrangement uses TRBV15 and TRBJ2-5, with 9 bases that match TRBD1. The CDR3 loop is CATSSADRGQETQYF. The CDR3, as DNA: TGTGCCACCAGCAGCGCAGACAGGGGGCAAGAGACCCAGTACTTC.